Listed below are T cell receptor beta chains from one sample, sequenced in a study of OX40 agonist ivuxolimab in advanced cancers. Using immunoSEQ multiplex PCR, the repertoire was profiled, and TCRdb retains in-frame clones only, with some absent. Among 45,000 to 60,000 clones listed, more than 80% were seen once. Specimen: CD4+ or CD8+ T cells sorted from blood, collected in a trial of the OX40 agonist ivuxolimab. Source of these receptors: an adult with an advanced solid tumor such as melanoma, head and neck, liver or kidney cancer. The CDR3 runs from the conserved cysteine through the conserved F or W. Each record gives: J gene, D gene, clone size, V gene, CDR3 DNA, CDR3 protein. The D gene is left open where the match is weak. Clone size is shown for a subset of rows, as once, few, many or a class of expanded clone.

TRBJ2-7 . . TRBV6-1 TGTGCCAGCAGTGAAGCAGGGACTCCAGTGTACGAGCAGTACTTC CASSEAGTPVYEQYF
TRBJ1-5 . many TRBV2 TGTGCCAGCAGTGACAGTCATAGCAATCAGCCCCAGCATTTT CASSDSHSNQPQHF
TRBJ1-3 TRBD1 . TRBV2 TGTGCCAGCAGCGCAACAGGGGGAAGCGGAAACACCATATATTTT CASSATGGSGNTIYF
TRBJ2-1 TRBD2 . TRBV7-2 TGTGCCAGCAGCTTTAGGACTAGCGGGATTTCCTACAATGAGCAGTTCTTC CASSFRTSGISYNEQFF
TRBJ2-3 TRBD2 few TRBV7-3 TGTGCCAGCAGCTCAGGGACTAGCGGGGGAGGAGATACGCAGTATTTT CASSSGTSGGGDTQYF
TRBJ2-1 . . TRBV5-4 TGTGCCAGCAGCTTGGTGGGGCCGGCGAACAATGAGCAGTTCTTC CASSLVGPANNEQFF
TRBJ2-2 . . TRBV29-1 TGCACGGACCCGGGACACCGAGGGACCGGGGAGCTGTTTTTT CTDPGHRGTGELFF
TRBJ2-7 TRBD1 . TRBV5-8 TGTGCCAGCAGCTTGATCGGGACAGGGATTTCCTACGAGCAGTACTTC CASSLIGTGISYEQYF
TRBJ1-2 TRBD1 once TRBV5-1 TGCGCCAGCAGCTTGGGGGACAGGGGAGGCTATGGCTACACCTTC CASSLGDRGGYGYTF
TRBJ2-2 . . TRBV7-2 TGTGCCAGCAGCTTATATACAGGGACTGTGGGGGAGCTGTTTTTT CASSLYTGTVGELFF
TRBJ1-4 . . TRBV4-1 TGCGCCAGCGCCAAACAGGGCTATAATGAAAAACTGTTTTTT CASAKQGYNEKLFF
TRBJ1-3 . . TRBV28 TGTGCCAGCGAGGCGGCACCCTCTGGAAACACCATATATTTT CASEAAPSGNTIYF
TRBJ2-5 TRBD1 . TRBV6-5 TGTGCCAGCAGCAAGGACAGGGGGCGAGAGACCCAGTACTTC CASSKDRGRETQYF
TRBJ2-3 TRBD1 . TRBV27 TGTGCCAGCAGGAGAACAGGGGCCGATACGCAGTATTTT CASRRTGADTQYF
TRBJ1-2 . . TRBV6-6 TGTGCCAGCAGTTCCCAGGGTGGCTACACCTTC CASSSQGGYTF
TRBJ1-1 TRBD1 few TRBV11-2 TGTGCCAGCAGCTTAGGTAGTACAGGGGGCTGGACTGAAGCTTTCTTT CASSLGSTGGWTEAFF
TRBJ1-6 . . TRBV19 TGTGCCAGTAGTTTACAGACCCGGAATTCACCCCTCCACTTT CASSLQTRNSPLHF
TRBJ2-2 . . TRBV5-4 TGTGCCAGCAGCTTTGGAACTCGGGACACCGGGGAGCTGTTTTTT CASSFGTRDTGELFF
TRBJ1-5 . medium-sized TRBV11-2 TGTGCCAGCAGCTTAGCTCAGGGCGGGGGCAGATTGCATTTT CASSLAQGGGRLHF
TRBJ2-2 . . TRBV7-9 TGTGCCAGCAGCTCGTCACTCGGGGGAACCGGGGAGCTGTTTTTT CASSSSLGGTGELFF
TRBJ1-1 . . TRBV27 TGTGCCAGCAGTTTTAAGGGGGATGTGAACACTGAAGCTTTCTTT CASSFKGDVNTEAFF
TRBJ2-1 TRBD2 . TRBV10-2 TGCGCCAGCTCTCAAATCCTCGGGGCTAGCGGTGACAATGAGCAGTTCTTC CASSQILGASGDNEQFF
TRBJ2-7 TRBD1 once TRBV29-1 TGCAGCGTTAAATGGGGACAGACCTACGAGCAGTACTTC CSVKWGQTYEQYF
TRBJ2-5 . few TRBV7-2 TGTGCCAGCAGCTTGACTAGGGAAGAGACCCAGTACTTC CASSLTREETQYF